Listed below are T cell receptor beta chains from one sample, sequenced in a study of blood T cell repertoires in COVID-19. Here immunoSEQ multiplex PCR was the method, and the copy in TCRdb shows in-frame clones only, minus some. The table records some 220,000 clones, more than 75% of them present only once. Sequenced input: peripheral blood. These receptors came from a woman in her 70s with COVID-19, enrolled during active disease. Each CDR3 is given with its conserved first and last residue.

V	J	CDR3
TRBV5-1	TRBJ1-1	CASSLQGALDTEAFF
TRBV19	TRBJ2-1	CASTYAGGRALSYNEQFF
TRBV6-1	TRBJ1-2	CASSEQGSYGYTF
TRBV7-3	TRBJ2-3	CASSLEREYTQYF
TRBV28	TRBJ2-7	CASSLGGRGSYEQYF
TRBV11-2	TRBJ2-5	CASRGAGTQYF
TRBV27	TRBJ2-2	CACRQGLGTGELFF
TRBV3-1/TRBV3-2	TRBJ2-1	CASSQEGRGKYNEQFF
TRBV10-2	TRBJ1-2	CASRRSSGGEDGYTF
TRBV14	TRBJ2-5	CASSPRTEQETQYF
TRBV5-5	TRBJ2-3	CASTANGLGTDTQYF
TRBV6-6	TRBJ1-6	CASSSGGSIGSPLHF
TRBV19	TRBJ1-2	CASSRTGGDYGYTF
TRBV24-1	TRBJ1-2	CATSDLLQGLRGYTF
TRBV2	TRBJ2-7	CASSDRGPYEQYF
TRBV29-1	TRBJ2-3	CSVEGEQGRNTDTQYF
TRBV25-1	TRBJ1-2	CASSEIGTANYGYTF
TRBV6-5	TRBJ2-7	CASSYWREDYEQYF
TRBV20-1	TRBJ1-2	CSAAGIYGYTF
TRBV29-1	TRBJ1-2	CSVAKGSGANYGYTF
TRBV7-8	TRBJ2-1	CASSLGRTSDYNEQFF
TRBV19	TRBJ1-6	CASSTRQGRNSPLHF
TRBV7-2	TRBJ1-2	CASSFNRVGYGYTF
TRBV7-2	TRBJ1-1	CASRAHGTGGTEAFF
TRBV24-1	TRBJ2-1	CATSDLSGGTYNEQFF
TRBV18	TRBJ2-1	CASSRGLANYNEQFF
TRBV5-8	TRBJ2-7	CASSPPLYEQYF
TRBV7-2	TRBJ2-1	CASSAAGTSGRSYNEQFF
TRBV28	TRBJ1-6	CASSSQGSSYNSPLHF
TRBV11-3	TRBJ2-3	CASSAGTGADTQYF
TRBV28	TRBJ1-1	CASSRAGMNTEAFF
TRBV24-1	TRBJ2-1	CATSDPLERASGNEQFF
TRBV9	TRBJ2-3	CASSPTRGGADTQYF
TRBV9	TRBJ1-3	CASSVESSGNTIYF
TRBV5-6	TRBJ1-2	CASSTLGQGRTYGYTF
TRBV10-2	TRBJ1-6	CASSHTGVRAYNSPLHF
TRBV2	TRBJ2-2	CASREGGGRTGELFF
TRBV28	TRBJ2-7	CATFDSSYEQYF
TRBV19	TRBJ2-3	CASKAETGGWYTQYF
TRBV4-3	TRBJ2-7	CASSLDRGKNEQYF
TRBV3-1/TRBV3-2	TRBJ1-1	CASSRQGNTEAFF
TRBV19	TRBJ1-4	CASSISPATNEKLFF
TRBV11-2	TRBJ2-5	CASSRGTGVETQYF
TRBV6-1	TRBJ2-2	CASSEVRTGELFF
TRBV5-4	TRBJ2-1	CASSLGASRSYNEQFF
TRBV6-2/TRBV6-3	TRBJ2-7	CASSPGTSGRAYEQYF